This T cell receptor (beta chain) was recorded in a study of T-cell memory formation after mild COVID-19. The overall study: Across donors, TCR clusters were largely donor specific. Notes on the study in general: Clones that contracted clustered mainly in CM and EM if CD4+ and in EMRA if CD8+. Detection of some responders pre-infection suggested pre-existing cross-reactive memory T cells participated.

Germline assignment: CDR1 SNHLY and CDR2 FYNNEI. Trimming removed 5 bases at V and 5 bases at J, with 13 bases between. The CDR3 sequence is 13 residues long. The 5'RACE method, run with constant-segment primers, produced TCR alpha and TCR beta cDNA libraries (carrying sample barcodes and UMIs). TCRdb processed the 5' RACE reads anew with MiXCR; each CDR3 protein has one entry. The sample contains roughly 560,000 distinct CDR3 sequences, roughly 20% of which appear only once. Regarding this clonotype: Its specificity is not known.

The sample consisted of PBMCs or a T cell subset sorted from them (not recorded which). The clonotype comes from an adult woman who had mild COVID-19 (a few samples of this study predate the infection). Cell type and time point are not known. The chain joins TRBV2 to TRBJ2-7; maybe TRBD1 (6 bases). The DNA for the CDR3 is TGTGCCAGCAGTCGGGACAACCGCAACGAGCAGTACTTC. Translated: CASSRDNRNEQYF. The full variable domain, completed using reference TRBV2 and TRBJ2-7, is EPEVTQTPSHQVTQMGQEVILRCVPISNHLYFYWYRQILGQKVEFLVSFYNNEISEKSEIFDDQFSVERPDGSNFTLKIRSTKLEDSAMYFCASSRDNRNEQYFGPGTRLTVT.